The 21 T cell receptor beta chains reported below all come from one sample, sequenced in a study of cytotoxic CD8 clonotypes in ibrutinib-treated CLL. Profiling relied on immunoSEQ multiplex PCR, and the TCRdb table lists in-frame clones only, not all of them. The sample contains some 58,000 clones, approximately 75% of which appear only once. This material consisted of PBMCs, taken after 12 months of ibrutinib treatment. The source of these receptors is a human donor with chronic lymphocytic leukemia.

The chain links TRBV7-6 to TRBJ2-3; TRBD1 is a possible D gene (6 bases). The CDR3 extends over 14 amino acids. Per germline, CDR1 SGHVS and CDR2 FNYEAQ. Between the trimmed V and J ends, which lost 8 bases and 2 bases, there was a span of 14 bases. CDR3 DNA sequence: TGTGCCAGCGGGGAGACAGGTGTCACAGATACGCAGTATTTT. Translation: CASGETGVTDTQYF.

The chain couples TRBV11-2 to TRBJ2-5, with D tentatively TRBD2 (5 bases). The germline CDR1 and CDR2 sequences are SGHAT and FQNNGV. Trimming shortened V by 5 bases and J by 1 base, and 11 bases separated the two germline ends. This CDR3 has 14 residues. The CDR3 DNA follows: TGTGCCAGCAGCCGGGGTTTCGCCCAAGAGACCCAGTACTTC. As protein: CASSRGFAQETQYF. Full variable domain (remainder filled in from reference TRBV11-2 and TRBJ2-5): EAGVAQSPRYKIIEKRQSVAFWCNPISGHATLYWYQQILGQGPKLLIQFQNNGVVDDSQLPKDRFSAERLKGVDSTLKIQPAKLEDSAVYLCASSRGFAQETQYFGPGTRLLVL.

This clone was seen just once. This chain joins TRBV6-5 and TRBJ1-2, with 9 bases matching TRBD1. CDR1 and CDR2 from the germline V gene are MNHEY and SVGAGI. The CDR3 covers 15 residues. The ends lost 1 base at V and 7 bases at J; junction bases unmatched: 7. CDR3 coding DNA: TGTGCCAGCAGTTACTTGGCGGACAGGGGAGGTGGCTACACCTTC. Its protein is CASSYLADRGGGYTF.

The chain employs TRBV28 and TRBJ1-2; weak D call: TRBD1 (5 bases). Trimming removed 3 bases at V and 8 bases at J, with 13 bases between. Germline V gene sequence: CDR1 MDHEN, CDR2 SYDVKM. The CDR3 contains 13 residues. CDR3 sequence: CASSLGGPGGYTF. The CDR3 nucleotides read TGTGCCAGCAGTTTGGGGGGTCCCGGCGGCTACACCTTC.

The chain joins TRBV6-6 to TRBJ2-6, with D perhaps TRBD1 or TRBD2 (5 bases each). CDR3 length: 15 amino acids. Trimming stripped 6 bases from V and 4 bases from J, with 13 bases between. Germline values: CDR1 MNHNY, CDR2 SVGAGI (reference sequence). Written as DNA, the CDR3 is TGTGCCAGCAGCCGGGACCGCTCCGGGGCCAACGTCCTGACTTTC. Encoded protein: CASSRDRSGANVLTF.

The chain carries TRBV5-4 and TRBJ2-3, with a tentative D call TRBD1 (6 bases). Trimming removed 4 bases from V and 2 bases from J, with 14 bases in between. CDR3 size: 15 residues. The germline V gene has CDR1 SGHNT and CDR2 YYREEE (reference sequence). The CDR3: CASSTGQIHTDTQYF. The CDR3 DNA sequence: TGTGCCAGCAGCACAGGACAGATACACACAGATACGCAGTATTTT.

The chain uses TRBV7-9 and TRBJ2-3, with D possibly being TRBD2 (6 bases). Trimming left V 3 bases short and J 1 base short, with 20 bases between. Germline-derived CDR1 and CDR2 are SEHNR and FQNEAQ (reference sequence). This CDR3 is 18 amino acids long. CDR3: CASSFSAGGPGGTDTQYF. As DNA, the CDR3 is TGTGCCAGCAGCTTCTCAGCGGGCGGCCCGGGGGGCACAGATACGCAGTATTTT.

The chain combines TRBV5-4 with TRBJ2-3, with D possibly being TRBD2 (9 bases). Germline CDR1 is SGHNT and CDR2 is YYREEE (reference sequence). CDR3 length: 15 amino acids. V lost 3 bases to trimming and J lost 6 bases, with 17 bases between them. DNA of the CDR3: TGTGCCAGCAGCTGGACAGGGACTAGCTCCGATACGCAGTATTTT. Its protein is CASSWTGTSSDTQYF.

Comment on this clone: The junction does not match germline at one end; this may be a read error. The rearrangement links TRBV5-3 to TRBJ2-5; 10 nucleotides align to TRBD2. TRBV5-3 is an open reading frame, and its role is uncertain. CDR3 length equals 15 residues. This chain's CDR3 is CASSLDSGVTSGNHF. The CDR3 bases are TGTGCCAGCAGCTTGGACTCCGGGGTAACTAGCGGGAATCACTTC.

This clone was seen once. The chain uses TRBV7-2 and TRBJ2-7; D remains ambiguous. Deletions cut 3 bases from V and 3 bases from J, with 15 bases between. In germline, CDR1 is SGHTA, CDR2 FQGNSA. CDR3 length: 15 residues. Here the CDR3 reads CASSLVRVNSYEQYF. Written as DNA, the CDR3 is TGTGCCAGCAGCTTGGTACGGGTAAATAGCTACGAGCAGTACTTC.

This clone was observed once. The chain carries TRBV11-2 and TRBJ2-3; TRBD2 matches 9 bases. In germline, CDR1 is SGHAT, CDR2 FQNNGV. The CDR3 spans 19 residues. The junction had 16 bases not matched to a gene; V was cut back by 5 bases and J by 1 base. The CDR3 DNA reads as TGTGCCAGCAGCAAACCGGGACTAGCATCCCTCGGGGGCACAGATACGCAGTATTTT. Amino acid sequence: CASSKPGLASLGGTDTQYF.

This clone was seen repeatedly, ten times or more. This sequence joins TRBV30 and TRBJ1-1; possible D gene TRBD1, 5 bases. The CDR3 runs to 13 residues. CDR1 is GTSNPN, CDR2 SVGIG, per germline (reference sequence). The V and J ends lost 5 bases and 0 bases respectively, with 10 bases between them. The CDR3 protein is CAWGHAMNTEAFF. CDR3 nucleotide sequence: TGTGCCTGGGGACATGCCATGAACACTGAAGCTTTCTTT.

The chain carries TRBV7-2 and TRBJ2-3, with D possibly TRBD2 on 7 matching bases. The CDR3 totals 15 residues. CDR1 and CDR2 from the germline V gene are SGHTA and FQGNSA. The ends were cut back, 4 bases at V and 1 base at J, with 12 bases in the middle. The CDR3: CASSWGLAGTDTQYF. In nucleotides, the CDR3 is TGTGCCAGCAGCTGGGGGCTAGCGGGCACAGATACGCAGTATTTT.

This chain links TRBV19 with TRBJ1-2; 7 bases map to TRBD1. The CDR3 loop spans 14 amino acids. Per the germline V gene, CDR1 is LNHDA and CDR2 is SQIVND (reference sequence). Trimming cost V 6 bases and J 4 bases; bases outside gene matches: 8. CDR3 loop: CASSDPTGVYGYTF. Written as DNA, the CDR3 is TGTGCCAGTAGCGATCCCACAGGGGTCTATGGCTACACCTTC.

This chain links TRBV2 with TRBJ2-3; D is uncertain. Germline-derived CDR1 and CDR2 are SNHLY and FYNNEI. The CDR3 sequence is 13 residues long. V was pared by 3 bases and J by 4 bases, with 8 bases between. The CDR3 DNA reads as TGTGCCAGCAGTGATAGGCAGCCAGATACGCAGTATTTT. This gives the protein CASSDRQPDTQYF.

This sequence joins TRBV15 and TRBJ2-7; D remains ambiguous. Looked up from germline, CDR1 is LNHNV and CDR2 is YYDKDF (reference sequence). V was pared by 0 bases and J by 6 bases, with 15 bases between. The CDR3 loop spans 15 amino acids. CDR3 residues: CATSRDSGFLGEQYF. The CDR3 DNA follows: TGTGCCACCAGCAGAGATTCCGGGTTCCTGGGCGAGCAGTACTTC.

The genes are TRBV2 and TRBJ1-5, with a tentative D call TRBD1 (6 bases). Germline assignment: CDR1 SNHLY and CDR2 FYNNEI. Trimming removed 10 bases at V and 5 bases at J, with 18 bases between. This CDR3 region has 14 residues. CDR3 in DNA: TGTGCCACCCAAGACAGGTTACGCCATCAGCCCCAGCATTTT. Protein: CATQDRLRHQPQHF.

CDR3 DNA: TGTGCCTGGAGTACCGCCCTACTCTCTGGAAACACCATATATTTT. Translation gives CAWSTALLSGNTIYF. This sequence joins TRBV30 and TRBJ1-3; D is unclear. V was cut by 2 bases and J by 0 bases, with 11 bases left in between. This CDR3 comprises 15 residues. Germline assignment: CDR1 GTSNPN and CDR2 SVGIG (reference sequence).

The chain couples TRBV9 to TRBJ2-1; TRBD1 matches 10 bases. Germline V gives CDR1 SGDLS, CDR2 YYNGEE. V was pared by 1 base and J by 7 bases, with 2 bases of the junction left unmatched. The CDR3 is made up of 14 amino acids. CDR3 in DNA: TGTGCCAGCAGCGTAACGGGACAGGGGAATGAGCAGTTCTTC. Translated, it gives CASSVTGQGNEQFF.

The chain links TRBV6-5 to TRBJ2-2; 8 nucleotides align to TRBD2. V dropped 6 bases and J dropped 7; count of bases not matched to a gene: 10. CDR1 MNHEY and CDR2 SVGAGI come from the germline V gene. This CDR3 is built from 15 residues. Here the CDR3 DNA reads TGTGCCAGCAGCTATGGACCCGGGAGGGTCGGGGAGCTGTTTTTT. Protein: CASSYGPGRVGELFF.

This sequence joins TRBV30 and TRBJ1-3, with D maybe TRBD1 (6 bases). Germline V gene data show CDR1 as GTSNPN and CDR2 as SVGIG (reference sequence). The CDR3 is 15 residues long. V lost 8 bases, J lost 0 bases, and 17 bases lay in between. CDR3 protein: CAGNLDSRSGNTIYF. CDR3 coding DNA: TGTGCCGGAAACCTGGACAGCCGCTCTGGAAACACCATATATTTT.